The rows below give T cell receptor beta chains drawn from one sample of a study of blood T cell repertoires in COVID-19. Clones were read by immunoSEQ multiplex PCR, and TCRdb kept only the in-frame ones, dropping some. Counted here are approximately 120,000 clones, around 89% occurring once; the ten biggest clones make up roughly 19%. Source material: peripheral blood. These receptors all stem from a human donor with acute or convalescent COVID-19. The donor label of this sample is uncertain. The CDR3 runs from the conserved cysteine through the conserved F or W. D genes are given only for firm matches. Clone size is shown for a subset of rows, as once, few, many or a class of expanded clone.

TRBV28	NA	14	TRBJ1-1	NA	TGTGCCAGCAGTTTACCTATAGGGGGGGCTGAAGCTTTCTTT	CASSLPIGGAEAFF
TRBV6-5	TRBD1	14	TRBJ1-2	NA	TGTGCCAGCAGTTACTCGACAGGGGACTATGGCTACACCTTC	CASSYSTGDYGYTF
TRBV3-1/TRBV3-2	NA	14	TRBJ1-6	few	TGTGCCAGCACCCCGGGGGGGATGGATTCACCCCTCCACTTT	CASTPGGMDSPLHF
TRBV13	TRBD1	16	TRBJ1-2	NA	TGTGCCAGCAGCCACGGGACAGCTCAGCCGGACTATGGCTACACCTTC	CASSHGTAQPDYGYTF
TRBV18	TRBD2	16	TRBJ2-3	NA	TGTGCCAGCTCACCGGGACTAGAAAACTTCACAGATACGCAGTATTTT	CASSPGLENFTDTQYF
TRBV29-1	NA	12	TRBJ1-1	NA	TGCAGCGTGGAGAGACAGGTCACTGAAGCTTTCTTT	CSVERQVTEAFF
TRBV19	TRBD1	13	TRBJ1-6	NA	TGTGCCAGTAGTACCGACAGGGGATCCCCCCTCCACTTT	CASSTDRGSPLHF
TRBV19	TRBD2	20	TRBJ2-1	NA	TGTGCCAGTAGTATGAGACCGGGACTAGCGGGAGGGCCCTCTCGGAATGAGCAGTTCTTC	CASSMRPGLAGGPSRNEQFF
TRBV6-5	NA	15	TRBJ2-2	NA	TGTGCCAGCAGTTACTCATCTAAGTACACCGGGGAGCTGTTTTTT	CASSYSSKYTGELFF
TRBV19	NA	15	TRBJ1-4	NA	TGTGCCAGTAGTACTGCAGGAACGTCTAATGAAAAACTGTTTTTT	CASSTAGTSNEKLFF
TRBV7-9	NA	14	TRBJ2-2	NA	TGTGCCAGCAGCACACTGACGGGAACCGGGGAGCTGTTTTTT	CASSTLTGTGELFF
TRBV15	NA	13	TRBJ2-7	NA	TGTGCCACCAGCAGAGAAGGGGCGAGGGAGCAGTACTTC	CATSREGAREQYF
TRBV19	NA	13	TRBJ2-5	once	TGTGCCAGTAGTCTAGGCAGGGAAGAGACCCAGTACTTC	CASSLGREETQYF
TRBV5-8	NA	14	TRBJ1-3	NA	TGTGCCAGCAGCCGGACAGTCTCTGGAAACACCATATATTTT	CASSRTVSGNTIYF
TRBV4-2	NA	15	TRBJ1-6	NA	TGTGCCAGCAGCCAAGAGAGCTCCTATAATTCACCCCTCCACTTT	CASSQESSYNSPLHF
TRBV5-1	TRBD1	12	TRBJ1-2	NA	TGCGCCAGCAGCGGACAGGGTTATGGCTACACCTTC	CASSGQGYGYTF
TRBV6-6	NA	14	TRBJ2-5	NA	TGTGCCAGCAGTTACCCGACTAGTCGAAGGACCCAGTACTTC	CASSYPTSRRTQYF
TRBV2	NA	16	TRBJ1-2	once	TGTGCCAGCAGTGAAAGCAGGGTTCGGGCTAACTATGGCTACACCTTC	CASSESRVRANYGYTF
TRBV7-2	NA	13	TRBJ1-6	NA	TGTGCCAGCAGCTTAGCAAGGGACACACCCCTCCACTTT	CASSLARDTPLHF
TRBV7-3	TRBD1	15	TRBJ2-5	NA	TGTGCCAGCAGCTTAAATGGAGGACAGGAAGAGACCCAGTACTTC	CASSLNGGQEETQYF
TRBV30	NA	15	TRBJ1-2	NA	TGTGCCTGGAGTCCGGGGGGTGGAAGCAGGGGTGGCTACACCTTC	CAWSPGGGSRGGYTF
TRBV28	NA	14	TRBJ1-2	NA	TGTGCCAGCAGCCAGGGCGTGGTGGGAAATGGCTACACCTTC	CASSQGVVGNGYTF
TRBV5-1	TRBD1	15	TRBJ2-7	NA	TGCGCCAGCAGCTTGGGGGGGACAGGTTCTTACGAGCAGTACTTC	CASSLGGTGSYEQYF
TRBV6-2/TRBV6-3	TRBD1	14	TRBJ2-1	NA	TGTGCCAGCAGTAGAGCAATCTCCGGGACAGCGTCGTTCTTC	CASSRAISGTASFF
TRBV19	NA	14	TRBJ1-5	NA	TGTGCCAGTACCCCCCGTGGAGGCAATCAGCCCCAGCATTTT	CASTPRGGNQPQHF
TRBV6-6	NA	12	TRBJ1-5	NA	TGTGCCATCGGACTGCCTAATCAGCCCCAGCATTTT	CAIGLPNQPQHF
TRBV7-9	TRBD1	14	TRBJ2-7	NA	TGTGCCAGCAGCTTAACAGGGGATTCTTACGAGCAGTACTTC	CASSLTGDSYEQYF
TRBV18	TRBD1	12	TRBJ1-1	NA	TGTGCCAGCTCTATAGGGGACAGGGCGGCTTTCTTT	CASSIGDRAAFF
TRBV28	TRBD1	17	TRBJ1-4	NA	TGTGCCAGCAGCCGCCCCGTTAGACAGGGCGTTGGTGAAAAACTGTTTTTT	CASSRPVRQGVGEKLFF
TRBV27	NA	14	TRBJ2-7	NA	TGTGCCAGCAGTTTTAGGGGGGGATTTTACGAGCAGTACTTC	CASSFRGGFYEQYF
TRBV4-1	TRBD1	14	TRBJ1-2	NA	TGCGCCAGCAGCCAAGGACAGGGGGCAAGAGGCTACACCTTC	CASSQGQGARGYTF
TRBV7-2	TRBD2	16	TRBJ2-3	NA	TGTGCCAGCAGCTTAGATCCTAGCGGGAACACAGATACGCAGTATTTT	CASSLDPSGNTDTQYF
TRBV4-2	NA	15	TRBJ1-1	NA	TGTGCCAGCAGCCAAGGGTTGAGCCAGAACACTGAAGCTTTCTTT	CASSQGLSQNTEAFF
TRBV5-4	NA	14	TRBJ2-7	NA	TGTGCCAGCAGCTTGGCAGCACCTAGCTACGAGCAGTACTTC	CASSLAAPSYEQYF
TRBV6-5	TRBD1	15	TRBJ1-3	NA	TGTGCCAGCAGTAGACAGGGTAACCCTGGAAACACCATATATTTT	CASSRQGNPGNTIYF
TRBV28	NA	15	TRBJ1-6	NA	TGTGCCAGCAGAGAGGGAACAGCAAGAGAAACACCCCTCCACTTT	CASREGTARETPLHF
TRBV5-4	TRBD2	17	TRBJ2-2	few	TGTGCCAGCAGCCGCGGGGGAGGGAGCCCCAACACCGGGGAGCTGTTTTTT	CASSRGGGSPNTGELFF
TRBV11-1	TRBD1	13	TRBJ1-2	NA	TGTGCCAGCAGCTTCTCGGGACAGGATGGCTACACCTTC	CASSFSGQDGYTF
TRBV19	NA	16	TRBJ2-6	NA	TGTGCCAGTAGTATAGATAGAGACTCTGGGGCCAACGTCCTGACTTTC	CASSIDRDSGANVLTF
TRBV12-3/TRBV12-4	NA	13	TRBJ2-3	NA	TGTGCCAGTGAGCCCGGGGGCACAGATACGCAGTATTTT	CASEPGGTDTQYF
TRBV18	NA	14	TRBJ1-3	NA	TGTGCCAGCTCACCACGGACAGACGGAAACACCATATATTTT	CASSPRTDGNTIYF
TRBV5-6	TRBD1	15	TRBJ2-1	NA	TGTGCCAGCAGCTTGGTGGACAGGGGTTTCAATGAGCAGTTCTTC	CASSLVDRGFNEQFF
TRBV4-2	NA	16	TRBJ1-6	once	TGTGCCAGCAGCCAAAGGATTGACAGGCGACATTCACCCCTCCACTTT	CASSQRIDRRHSPLHF
TRBV9	TRBD1	17	TRBJ2-5	NA	TGTGCCAGCAGCGTAGGTACGGGGACAGTGATCCAAGAGACCCAGTACTTC	CASSVGTGTVIQETQYF
TRBV4-3	NA	15	TRBJ1-1	NA	TGCGCCAGCAGCCAAGAGGGGAGAGGGAACACTGAAGCTTTCTTT	CASSQEGRGNTEAFF
TRBV5-4	TRBD2	18	TRBJ2-2	NA	TGTGCCAGCAGCTTGTTCCTCGGGACTAGCGGGAACACCGGGGAGCTGTTTTTT	CASSLFLGTSGNTGELFF
TRBV11-2	NA	11	TRBJ2-3	NA	TGTGCCAGCAGCTTCGCAGATACGCAGTATTTT	CASSFADTQYF
TRBV7-2	TRBD2	18	TRBJ2-3	once	TGTGCCAGCAGCTTTCGCCTTAGCGGGAGTGCTAGCACAGATACGCAGTATTTT	CASSFRLSGSASTDTQYF